This T cell receptor (beta chain) was identified in a study of radiation and T cells in renal cell carcinoma. Time point meaning: blood 4 weeks post-SBRT, at nephrectomy. Treatment of the sample: 15 Gy SBRT to primary tumor, nephrectomy 4 weeks later. Nephrectomy followed 15 Gy stereotactic body radiation by 4 weeks. The patient's renal cell carcinoma had clear cell pathology. Trimming pared 5 bases from V and 5 bases from J, leaving 12 bases between. The germline CDR1 and CDR2 sequences are SGHTA and FQGNSA. This CDR3 is built from 13 residues. Assay used: immunoSEQ multiplex PCR; TCRdb lists only in-frame clones, some missing. The table has around 140,000 clones, 86% seen once.

The sequencing here drew on blood, taken from a patient whose treatment included radiotherapy and nephrectomy. The clonotype comes from a woman in her forties or fifties with renal cell carcinoma. This chain links TRBV7-2 with TRBJ2-5; D is unresolved. The CDR3 region is CASSRDPWETQYF. CDR3 nucleotides: TGTGCCAGCAGCCGAGACCCTTGGGAGACCCAGTACTTC.